The 15 T cell receptor beta chains below come from one sample, sequenced in a study of blood T cell repertoires in COVID-19. Some clones are missing from TCRdb's copy, which holds only in-frame ones; the method was immunoSEQ multiplex PCR. Of more than 200,000 clones listed, 70% to 90% were seen once; the top ten hold over 5%. Sequenced sample: peripheral blood. These receptors were collected from a woman aged 60-70 years with COVID-19, enrolled during active disease.

DNA for the CDR3: TGTGCCATCAGCGAGGGCGGGACAGGGGCACTACTCTATGGCTACACCTTC. It specifies CAISEGGTGALLYGYTF. The V gene is TRBV10-3, the J gene TRBJ1-2; 10 bases align to TRBD1. The V and J ends lost 6 bases and 4 bases, in that order; junction bases with no gene match: 14. The V gene's germline CDR1 is ENHRY and CDR2 SYGVKD. This CDR3 has 17 residues.

The rearrangement uses TRBV6-2 or TRBV6-3 and TRBJ2-5, with D uncertain. V lost 3 bases, J lost 7 bases, and 9 bases lay in between. The germline V gene has CDR1 MNHEY and CDR2 SVGEGT. This CDR3 spans 12 amino acids. CDR3 coding DNA: TGTGCCAGCAGTTATGCCCCAGGGACCCAGTACTTC. It specifies CASSYAPGTQYF.

The chain links TRBV2 to TRBJ2-1; D unclear. The V and J ends lost 6 bases and 4 bases respectively, with 10 bases between them. Germline V gene data show CDR1 as SNHLY and CDR2 as FYNNEI. This CDR3 region has 13 residues. CDR3 sequence (DNA): TGTGCCAGCAGCCCTGACGGGTACAATGAGCAGTTCTTC. Residues: CASSPDGYNEQFF.

The chain couples TRBV9 to TRBJ2-2, with no clear D. The CDR3 length is 13 residues. The V gene lost 1 base and the J gene lost 6 bases, with 7 bases spanning the gap. Germline CDR1 and CDR2: SGDLS and YYNGEE. The CDR3 region is CASSVSPPGELFF. Written as DNA, the CDR3 is TGTGCCAGCAGCGTAAGCCCCCCCGGGGAGCTGTTTTTT.

The CDR3 sequence: CASSQGPSSGEQFF. In nucleotides, the CDR3 is TGTGCCAGCAGCCAAGGACCTAGCTCCGGGGAGCAGTTCTTC. The chain couples TRBV3-1 (or the pseudogene TRBV3-2) to TRBJ2-1, with D possibly being TRBD2 (5 bases). The length of the CDR3 is 14 residues. Germline V gene sequence: CDR1 LGHDT, CDR2 YNNKEL (reference sequence). V was pared by 1 base and J by 10 bases, with 14 bases between.

This rearrangement joins TRBV15 to TRBJ2-1, with D perhaps matching TRBD1 (6 bases). The CDR3 covers 14 residues. The V end was cut by 1 base, the J end by 10 bases, with 14 bases between. Germline assignment: CDR1 LNHNV and CDR2 YYDKDF (reference sequence). The CDR3 coding sequence is TGTGCCACCAGCAGAGGGGGAACAGGGCGAGAGCAGTTCTTC. Protein: CATSRGGTGREQFF.

This clone has just one count. The V gene is TRBV6-2 or TRBV6-3, the J gene TRBJ2-1; 11 bases match TRBD2. Trimming took 4 bases from V and 0 from J; bases not matched to a gene: 14. CDR3 length: 20 residues. Germline lookup yields CDR1 MNHEY and CDR2 SVGEGT. CDR3 bases: TGTGCCAGCAGTTCCAGGACTAGCGGGTCCTCCCTGTTCTCCTACAATGAGCAGTTCTTC. It translates to CASSSRTSGSSLFSYNEQFF.

This chain joins TRBV2 and TRBJ2-2; D remains unclear. This CDR3 has 13 amino acids. V was cut by 2 bases and J by 4 bases, with 5 bases left in between. The germline gives CDR1 SNHLY, CDR2 FYNNEI. The CDR3 spells CASSEFSTGELFF. CDR3 sequence (DNA): TGTGCCAGCAGTGAATTCAGCACCGGGGAGCTGTTTTTT.

This clone has just one count. The chain links TRBV3-1 (or the pseudogene TRBV3-2) to TRBJ1-5; 7 bases line up with TRBD1. The length of the CDR3 is 15 residues. CDR1 and CDR2 from the germline V gene are LGHDT and YNNKEL (reference sequence). Unmatched junction bases numbered 13, after V lost 8 bases and J lost 6 bases. Here the CDR3 reads CASFQGVGPIQPQHF. In nucleotides, the CDR3 is TGTGCCAGCTTTCAGGGGGTCGGTCCGATTCAGCCCCAGCATTTT.

This chain uses TRBV7-8 with TRBJ1-4; 9 bases are a match to TRBD1. Germline CDR1 and CDR2: SGHVS and FQNEAQ. V was pared by 4 bases and J by 2 bases, with 5 bases of the junction left unmatched. CDR3 length equals 16 residues. DNA of the CDR3: TGTGCCAGCAGCTCCCACAGGGGGCCGACTAATGAAAAACTGTTTTTT. Its protein is CASSSHRGPTNEKLFF.

This rearrangement joins TRBV5-6 to TRBJ1-1; D perhaps matches TRBD1 (5 bases). With 4 bases removed from V and 0 bases from J, the gap between germline ends came to 16 bases. The CDR3 is 16 residues long. Per the germline V gene, CDR1 is SGHDT and CDR2 is YYEEEE. This chain's CDR3 is CASSAGLTAMNTEAFF. In DNA, the CDR3 is TGTGCCAGCAGCGCAGGGTTGACAGCTATGAACACTGAAGCTTTCTTT.

This clone was counted only a few times. The chain is built from TRBV2 and TRBJ2-3, with D maybe TRBD2 (6 bases). The length of the CDR3 is 15 residues. The V end was cut by 8 bases, the J end by 1 base, with 16 bases between. CDR1 SNHLY and CDR2 FYNNEI come from the germline V gene. CDR3 sequence: CASPGGSGGTDTQYF. In DNA, the CDR3 is TGTGCCAGCCCCGGGGGTAGCGGAGGCACAGATACGCAGTATTTT. Full variable domain (remainder filled in from reference TRBV2 and TRBJ2-3): EPEVTQTPSHQVTQMGQEVILRCVPISNHLYFYWYRQILGQKVEFLVSFYNNEISEKSEIFDDQFSVERPDGSNFTLKIRSTKLEDSAMYFCASPGGSGGTDTQYFGPGTRLTVL.

The chain carries TRBV28 and TRBJ2-2, with D perhaps TRBD2 (5 bases). The V gene's germline CDR1 is MDHEN and CDR2 SYDVKM. Trimming cost V 1 base and J 5 bases, with 11 bases left between them. CDR3 size: 15 residues. CDR3 residues: CASSLSGMVTGELFF. The CDR3 coding sequence is TGTGCCAGCAGTTTATCGGGGATGGTGACCGGGGAGCTGTTTTTT.

This clone was detected ten times or more. The chain combines TRBV27 with TRBJ2-7, with 9 bases lining up with TRBD1. The germline gives CDR1 MNHEY, CDR2 SMNVEV (reference sequence). There are 13 residues in the CDR3. With 2 bases clipped from V and 7 bases from J, the junction kept 3 bases outside the gene matches. CDR3 DNA sequence: TGTGCCAGCAGTTTAAACAGGGGGCGTGAGCAGTACTTC. Translated, it gives CASSLNRGREQYF.

In nucleotides, the CDR3 is TGTGCCAGCACGGGGGGGCAGGCCAATTCACCCCTCCACTTT. Translated, it gives CASTGGQANSPLHF. The chain has TRBV25-1 and TRBJ1-6, with D perhaps TRBD1 (6 bases). The CDR3 runs 14 residues. CDR1 and CDR2 from the germline V gene are MGHDK and SYGVNS. The V end was cut by 7 bases, the J end by 7 bases, with 14 bases between.